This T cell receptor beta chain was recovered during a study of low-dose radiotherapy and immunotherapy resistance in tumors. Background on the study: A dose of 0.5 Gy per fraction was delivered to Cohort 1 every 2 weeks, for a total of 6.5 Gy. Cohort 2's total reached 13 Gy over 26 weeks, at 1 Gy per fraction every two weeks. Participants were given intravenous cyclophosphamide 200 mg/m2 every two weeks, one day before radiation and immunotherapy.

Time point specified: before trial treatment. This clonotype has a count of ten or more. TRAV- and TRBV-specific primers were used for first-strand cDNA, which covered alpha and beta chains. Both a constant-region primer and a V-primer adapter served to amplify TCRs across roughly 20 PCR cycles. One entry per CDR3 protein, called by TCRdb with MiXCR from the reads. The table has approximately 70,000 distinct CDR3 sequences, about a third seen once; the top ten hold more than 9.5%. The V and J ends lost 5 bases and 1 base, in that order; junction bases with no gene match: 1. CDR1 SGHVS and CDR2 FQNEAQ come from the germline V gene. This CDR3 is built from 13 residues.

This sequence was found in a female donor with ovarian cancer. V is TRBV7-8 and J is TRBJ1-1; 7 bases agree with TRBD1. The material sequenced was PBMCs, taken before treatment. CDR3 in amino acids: CASSRTGNTEAFF. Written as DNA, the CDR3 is TGTGCCAGCAGCCGGACAGGGAACACTGAAGCTTTCTTT. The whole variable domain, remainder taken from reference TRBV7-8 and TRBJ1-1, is GAGVSQSPRYKVAKRGQDVALRCDPISGHVSLFWYQQALGQGPEFLTYFQNEAQLDKSGLPSDRFFAERPEGSVSTLKIQRTQQEDSAVYLCASSRTGNTEAFFGQGTRLTVV.